The TCR beta chain described here comes from a study of T cells in Graves' hyperthyroidism and ophthalmopathy. Points from the study as a whole: Ophthalmopathy prediction by the model preceded onset by a median roughly 6 months. A 13 V-J model separated ophthalmopathy from stable hyperthyroidism.

CDR1 KGHDR and CDR2 SFDVKD come from the germline V gene. The V gene lost 9 bases and the J gene lost 4 bases, with 11 bases spanning the gap. The CDR3 extends over 12 amino acids. About this clonotype itself: Its antigen is unknown.

Orbital computed tomography, thyroid ultrasound, serum thyroxine and TRAb, and clinical symptoms together informed the diagnoses. Using less than 12 ml of fresh peripheral blood, PBMCs were prepared. Amplification of TCR beta CDR3 regions used RNA as the template. In the first-round RT-PCR of the TCR CDR3, the HTBI primer set was used. TCRdb ran MiXCR on the multiplex PCR reads and lists one entry per CDR3 protein. The sample carries about 290,000 distinct CDR3 sequences, roughly 13% recorded once. The gene calls are TRBV24-1 and TRBJ1-2, with no clear D. This receptor was taken from a woman in her thirties or forties with Graves' hyperthyroidism. Sequenced material: blood. This chain's CDR3 is CATWERGYGYTF. The CDR3 DNA is TGTGCCACCTGGGAACGGGGCTATGGCTACACCTTC.